The 24 T cell receptor beta chains below come from one sample, sequenced in a study of blood T cell repertoires in COVID-19 (TCRdb year 2020). The library was generated by the immunoSEQ multiplex PCR assay. In its TCRdb copy, this immuneACCESS table keeps in-frame sequences only and misses some clones. Where compared with another copy, unresolved V genes explain less than half of these, and the others have no known cause. The sample records about 140,000 clones, roughly 81% of which are singletons. Roughly 2.7% of the sample is taken by the ten largest. The sequenced material came from peripheral blood. The receptor set was obtained from a human donor with acute or convalescent COVID-19. The donor label of this sample is uncertain.

This clone has a single count. CDR3 DNA: TGTGCCAGCAGTCAACAGGGAAAAACTGAAGCTTTCTTT. Protein product: CASSQQGKTEAFF. V is TRBV6-5 and J is TRBJ1-1; tentative D call: TRBD1 (6 bases). CDR3 size: 13 residues. Germline V gene lookup returns CDR1 MNHEY and CDR2 SVGAGI. Trimming pared 5 bases from V and 5 bases from J, leaving 12 bases between.

This rearrangement joins TRBV11-3 to TRBJ1-1, with D possibly being TRBD1 (6 bases). The CDR3 runs 14 residues. Germline CDR1 reads SGHNT; CDR2 reads YENEEA. V lost 5 bases to trimming and J lost 4 bases, with 14 bases between them. CDR3 nucleotides: TGTGCCAGCAGCCTACAGGGTGAGAGCACTGAAGCTTTCTTT. It codes for CASSLQGESTEAFF.

J is TRBJ1-4 and V is TRBV4-1, with D unclear. Trimming removed 1 base from V and 4 bases from J, with 16 bases in between. The CDR3 consists of 17 residues. Per the germline V gene, CDR1 is MGHRA and CDR2 is YSYEKL. CDR3 in DNA: TGCGCCAGCAGCCAAGTAAATCTGCTTCCGGGTAATGAAAAACTGTTTTTT. Protein sequence: CASSQVNLLPGNEKLFF.

The V and J genes are TRBV24-1 and TRBJ2-3; 10 nucleotides line up with TRBD2. With V trimmed by 9 bases and J by 0 bases, 14 bases remained unmatched. Germline CDR1 and CDR2: KGHDR and SFDVKD. The CDR3 spans 18 residues. The CDR3 loop reads CATAWGGSGGLSTDTQYF. The CDR3 DNA sequence: TGTGCCACCGCTTGGGGGGGTAGCGGGGGGCTTAGCACAGATACGCAGTATTTT.

The genes are TRBV7-6 and TRBJ2-3; maybe TRBD1 (5 bases). The V gene lost 1 base and the J gene lost 2 bases, with 13 bases spanning the gap. Germline V lookup: CDR1 SGHVS, CDR2 FNYEAQ. This CDR3 is 16 amino acids long. Here the CDR3 reads CASSLGAGPYTDTQYF. The CDR3 DNA is TGTGCCAGCAGCTTAGGCGCAGGGCCCTACACAGATACGCAGTATTTT.

The chain carries TRBV2 and TRBJ2-3; no firm D call. Trimming shortened V by 3 bases and J by 2 bases, and 9 bases separated the two germline ends. The CDR3 spans 14 residues. Germline CDR1 and CDR2: SNHLY and FYNNEI. CDR3 sequence: CASSEAQNTDTQYF. CDR3 bases: TGTGCCAGCAGTGAGGCCCAGAACACAGATACGCAGTATTTT.

The chain has TRBV28 and TRBJ1-1, with D hard to call. Germline assignment: CDR1 MDHEN and CDR2 SYDVKM. The CDR3 is made up of 12 amino acids. Trimming removed 8 bases at V and 7 bases at J, with 14 bases between. CDR3 loop: CASSLPRDEAFF. CDR3 coding DNA: TGTGCCAGCTCTCTCCCCCGAGATGAAGCTTTCTTT.

The chain recombines TRBV7-2 with TRBJ1-1; D not certain. V lost 5 bases to trimming and J lost 8 bases, with 12 bases between them. In germline, CDR1 is SGHTA, CDR2 FQGNSA. The CDR3 has 12 amino acids. Written as DNA, the CDR3 is TGTGCCAGCAGCCTAACGGGTATAGAAGCTTTCTTT. This codes for CASSLTGIEAFF.

The J gene is TRBJ2-7, the V gene TRBV18, with 9 bases identical to TRBD1. Germline-derived CDR1 and CDR2 are KGHSH and LQKENI. J lost 1 base, V lost 2 bases, and 3 bases had no gene match. This CDR3 contains 15 residues. This CDR3 reads CASSPGTGLSYEQYF. In DNA form, the CDR3 reads TGTGCCAGCTCACCAGGGACAGGGCTTTCCTACGAGCAGTACTTC.

This clone was observed a handful of times. The chain carries TRBV6-5 and TRBJ1-2; 7 bases align to TRBD1. CDR1 is MNHEY and CDR2 is SVGAGI in the germline V gene. The CDR3 runs 12 residues. V shed 10 bases, J shed 2 bases, and the junction held 4 bases outside the gene matches. The CDR3 DNA reads TGTGCCACCACGACAGGGAACTATGGCTACACCTTC. Translated: CATTTGNYGYTF.

This clone was observed a few times. The chain uses TRBV15 and TRBJ1-2; maybe TRBD1 (5 bases). Trimming removed 1 base from V and 5 bases from J, with 8 bases in between. The CDR3 covers 13 residues. The V gene's germline CDR1 is LNHNV and CDR2 YYDKDF (reference sequence). CDR3 DNA sequence: TGTGCCACCAGCAGAGCGCAGGGTTATGGCTACACCTTC. Amino acids: CATSRAQGYGYTF.

CDR3 nucleotides: TGTGCCAGCAGCTTAGAGGGACAGGGACCCCAGCATTTT. It encodes CASSLEGQGPQHF. This chain uses TRBV7-9 with TRBJ1-5, with 9 bases identical to TRBD1. Losses at the gene ends were 1 base for V and 10 bases for J; bases not matched to a gene: 2. Germline CDR1 is SEHNR and CDR2 is FQNEAQ (reference sequence). This CDR3 region has 13 residues.

The rearrangement uses TRBV5-4 and TRBJ1-5; no definite D call. CDR3 length: 15 residues. Germline CDR1 is SGHNT and CDR2 is YYREEE (reference sequence). V shed 4 bases and J shed 1 base, with 12 bases lying between them. This CDR3 is CASSPGGQSNQPQHF. DNA of the CDR3: TGTGCCAGCAGCCCGGGCGGGCAAAGCAATCAGCCCCAGCATTTT.

The chain couples TRBV7-2 to TRBJ2-3, with a tentative D call TRBD2 (5 bases). The CDR3 contains 15 residues. V lost 3 bases and J lost 8, with 18 bases in between. The germline CDR1 and CDR2 sequences are SGHTA and FQGNSA. The CDR3 sequence: CASSLRGPLEGTQYF. The CDR3 nucleotides are TGTGCCAGCAGCTTGAGAGGGCCACTCGAGGGTACGCAGTATTTT.

V gene TRBV12-3 or TRBV12-4 combines with J gene TRBJ1-1; possibly TRBD1 for D (6 bases). This CDR3 is 12 amino acids long. Trimming took off 5 bases at V and 3 bases at J, with 7 bases between the two ends. As DNA, the CDR3 is TGTGCCAGCAGTCCAGGGGACACTGAAGCTTTCTTT. Amino acids: CASSPGDTEAFF.

The rearrangement joins TRBV18 to TRBJ2-3, with a possible D match to TRBD1 (6 bases). V lost 2 bases and J 0 bases, leaving 12 bases between the germline ends. This CDR3 is 16 amino acids long. CDR1 and CDR2 (germline): KGHSH, LQKENI. As DNA, the CDR3 is TGTGCCAGCTCACCATACGGACAGTATAGCACAGATACGCAGTATTTT. Residues: CASSPYGQYSTDTQYF.

The DNA for the CDR3 is TGTGCCAGCAGCTTTAGCGGGAATGAGCAGTTCTTC. It is translated as CASSFSGNEQFF. V and J are TRBV7-6 and TRBJ2-1, with 7 bases fitting TRBD2. Per germline, CDR1 SGHVS and CDR2 FNYEAQ. CDR3 size: 12 residues. Trimming cost V 3 bases and J 7 bases; bases outside gene matches: 0.

The rearrangement uses TRBV2 and TRBJ2-2; 9 nucleotides match TRBD1. CDR3 size: 15 residues. J gave up 3 bases and V 5 bases, and 4 bases lay outside the gene matches. Germline loops: CDR1 SNHLY, CDR2 FYNNEI. The CDR3 DNA is TGTGCCAGCAGTCAACAGGGGGCGGACACCGGGGAGCTGTTTTTT. Translation: CASSQQGADTGELFF.

Here the CDR3 DNA reads TGCGCCAGCAGCTTGGAAACAGGATCTGGAAACACCATATATTTT. The encoded protein is CASSLETGSGNTIYF. The V gene is TRBV5-1, the J gene TRBJ1-3, with D tentatively TRBD1 (5 bases). The CDR3 length is 15 residues. Germline V CDR1 and CDR2: SGHRS, YFSETQ. The V end was cut by 0 bases, the J end by 1 base, with 8 bases between.

V gene TRBV3-1 (or the pseudogene TRBV3-2) combines with J gene TRBJ1-2; no firm D call. V lost 0 bases and J lost 3, with 11 bases in between. There are 15 residues in the CDR3. Germline loops: CDR1 LGHDT, CDR2 YNNKEL (reference sequence). Here the CDR3 reads CASSQDARRDYGYTF. The CDR3 nucleotides read TGTGCCAGCAGCCAAGATGCCCGGAGGGACTATGGCTACACCTTC.

The V and J genes are TRBV24-1 and TRBJ2-1; weak D call: TRBD2 (6 bases). In germline, CDR1 is KGHDR, CDR2 SFDVKD. Trimming cost V 0 bases and J 6 bases, with 8 bases left between them. CDR3 length: 14 amino acids. The CDR3 here is CATSDLGGINEQFF. The CDR3 DNA reads as TGTGCCACCAGTGATTTGGGAGGGATCAATGAGCAGTTCTTC.

V and J are TRBV6-5 and TRBJ1-5; 9 bases are shared with TRBD1. The CDR3 is 14 residues long. CDR1 and CDR2 (germline): MNHEY, SVGAGI. After removal of 6 bases from V and 7 bases from J, the junction contained 7 bases not matched to a gene. The CDR3: CASRTGTGPQPQHF. The CDR3 region has the DNA TGTGCCAGCAGGACGGGGACAGGGCCACAGCCCCAGCATTTT.

The chain combines TRBV4-2 with TRBJ2-7; 9 bases line up with TRBD2. Looked up from germline, CDR1 is LGHNA and CDR2 is YNFKEQ. The CDR3 has 18 residues. V gave up 3 bases and J gave up 3 bases; unmatched junction bases: 15. CDR3 protein: CASSQPLGRGGPLYEQYF. CDR3 DNA sequence: TGTGCCAGCAGCCAGCCCCTGGGGCGGGGGGGCCCTCTCTACGAGCAGTACTTC.

The V and J genes are TRBV6-1 and TRBJ1-2; TRBD1 aligns across 12 bases. Trimming cost V 0 bases and J 4 bases; bases outside gene matches: 9. CDR3 length equals 18 residues. Germline CDR1 is MNHNS and CDR2 is SASEGT. CDR3 coding DNA: TGTGCCAGCAGTGAAGCGGGGACAGGGGGCACCCGTGGCTATGGCTACACCTTC. Its protein is CASSEAGTGGTRGYGYTF.